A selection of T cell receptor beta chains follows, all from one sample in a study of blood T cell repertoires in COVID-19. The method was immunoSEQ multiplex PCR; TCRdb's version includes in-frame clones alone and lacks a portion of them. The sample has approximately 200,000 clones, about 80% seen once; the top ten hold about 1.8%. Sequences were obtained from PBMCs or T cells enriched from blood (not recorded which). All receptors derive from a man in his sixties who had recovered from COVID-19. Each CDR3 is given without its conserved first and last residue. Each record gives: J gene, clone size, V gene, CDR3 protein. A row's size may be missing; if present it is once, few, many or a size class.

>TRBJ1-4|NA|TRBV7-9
ASRRGSPTNEKLF
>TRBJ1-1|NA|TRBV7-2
ASSLASRVGNTEAF
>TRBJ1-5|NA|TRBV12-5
ASGPNQPQH
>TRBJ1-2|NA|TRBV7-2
ASSQAARANYGYT
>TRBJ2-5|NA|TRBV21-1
ASSVTRTAEKQETQY
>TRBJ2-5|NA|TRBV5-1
ASSLVGGPETQY
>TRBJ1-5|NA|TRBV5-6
ASSLWGGNQPQH
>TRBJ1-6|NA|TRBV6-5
ASSTVEGNSPLH
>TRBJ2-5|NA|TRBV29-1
SVEGQRKETQY
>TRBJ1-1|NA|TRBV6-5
ASRRTGGLTEAF
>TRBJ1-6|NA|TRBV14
ASSRRSGQGNSPLH
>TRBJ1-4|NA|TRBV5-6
ASSFDRNEKLF
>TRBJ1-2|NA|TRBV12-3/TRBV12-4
ASRIGQNYGYT
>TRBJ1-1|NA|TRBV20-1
SARVNTEAF
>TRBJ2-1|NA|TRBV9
ASSVARLAGGLSYNEQF
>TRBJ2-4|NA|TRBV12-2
ASRRIGDRSKNIQY
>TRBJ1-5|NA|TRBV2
ASRWAENQPQH
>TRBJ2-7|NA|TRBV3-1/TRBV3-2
ASSQSGQDYEQY
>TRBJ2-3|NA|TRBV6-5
ASTLTGSTDTQY
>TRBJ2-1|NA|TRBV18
ASSPPAGGPYNEQF
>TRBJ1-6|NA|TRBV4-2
ASSQDLFPGSPLH
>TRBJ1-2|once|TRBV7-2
ASSLVTGGGYT
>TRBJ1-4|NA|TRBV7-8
ASSPPTGDLATNEKLF
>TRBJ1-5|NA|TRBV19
ASSKLGQGQPQH
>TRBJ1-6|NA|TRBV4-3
ASSQRTGNSPLH
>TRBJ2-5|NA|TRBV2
ASSQDRGQETQY
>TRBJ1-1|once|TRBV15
ATSRGRAHTEAF
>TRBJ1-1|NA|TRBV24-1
ATSDLQGVPNTEAF
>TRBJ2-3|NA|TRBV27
ASSSEGRRGPDTQY
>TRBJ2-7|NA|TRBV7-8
ASSLSLAGGLGYEQY
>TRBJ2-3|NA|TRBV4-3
ASSQEGLSDTQY
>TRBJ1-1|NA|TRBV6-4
ASSEGGESTEAF
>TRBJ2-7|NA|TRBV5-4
ASSLGAGGSYEQY
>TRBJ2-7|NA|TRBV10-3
AIRQGVGQGFYEQY
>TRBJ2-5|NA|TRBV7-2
ASSFDRTSWETQY
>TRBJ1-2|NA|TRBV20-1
SASPLANYGYT
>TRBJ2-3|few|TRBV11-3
ASSFGGRGDTQY
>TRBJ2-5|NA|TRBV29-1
SGEGVWETQY
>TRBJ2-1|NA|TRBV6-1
ASSEFWGTGFNEQF
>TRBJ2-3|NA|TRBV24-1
ATSDSGTSDTDTQY
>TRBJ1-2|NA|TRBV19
ASSVPGQNNGYT
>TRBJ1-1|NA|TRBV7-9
ASSLGQHSVAF
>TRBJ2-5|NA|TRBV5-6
ASSFRWGVQETQY
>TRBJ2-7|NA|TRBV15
ATSRDLGQSSYEQY
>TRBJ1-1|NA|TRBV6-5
ASTLLGTGATEAF
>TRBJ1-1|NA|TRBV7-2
ASSSQGNTEAF
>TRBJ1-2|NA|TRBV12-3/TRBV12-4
ASSSQGVKGYT
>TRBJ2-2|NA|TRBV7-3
ASTRGTGELF
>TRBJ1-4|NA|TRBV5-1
ASSRDGTGEGEKLF
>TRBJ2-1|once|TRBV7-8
ASSWGTGVNEQF
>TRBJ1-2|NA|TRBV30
AWSAWTGGGYT
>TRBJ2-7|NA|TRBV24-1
ATSAEGGEQY
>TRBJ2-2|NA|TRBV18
ASSPQRGIPGELF
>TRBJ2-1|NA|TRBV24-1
ATSERASDEQF